The T cell receptor (beta chain) described here comes from a study of CD8 T cells in ankylosing spondylitis (dated 2017 in TCRdb). About the investigation overall: To find TCR variants linked to disease, the study profiled T cell receptor beta repertoires in ankylosing spondylitis patients and healthy donors. Peripheral blood was sampled, and synovial fluid was additionally collected from ankylosing spondylitis patients. In total, the full study cohort was made up of roughly 110 healthy donors and about two dozen ankylosing spondylitis patients. What the authors observed across the whole study: Blood from ankylosing spondylitis patients appeared to be characterized by a TCR beta motif composed of under 10 highly homologous amino acid variants. A CD8+ phenotype was shown by the disease-linked clones, which were found at relatively low frequencies in peripheral blood. Some motif variants were previously reported in synovial fluid and blood of reactive arthritis patients, suggesting common disease-initiation mechanisms. According to the report, matched synovial fluid samples from ankylosing spondylitis patients were significantly enriched for the disease-linked clones.

Instrument used: Illumina HiSeq 2500. Quantitative 5'-RACE with molecular barcodes was used to prepare TCR beta libraries. The original methods were these. A new computational method based on a probabilistic model of VDJ rearrangement was used to identify disease-linked TCR variants. The public reads were reprocessed in TCRdb via fastp at Q25 and MiXCR, keeping in-frame beta chains. Here each entry gathers all rows of one CDR3 protein and keeps the most common genes and DNA. What appears here as the V and J calls and clone size reflects TCRdb's work, not the paper's. The sample records 400,000 or so distinct CDR3 sequences, roughly 27% of which are singletons. 0.75% to 0.9% of the sample is taken by the ten largest. From the germline V gene (reference sequence), CDR1 is LGHDT and CDR2 is YNNKEL. The CDR3, from cysteine to phenylalanine, totals 14 residues. The sequence is cut down to CDR3 DNA, 42 bases in frame from base 1. V was cut back by 0 bases and J by 4 bases, leaving a gap of 9 bases between them.

The table lists this clonotype with a few counts. It lacks a known antigen. Base quality data are lacking; no much larger clone is found one base away. The chain couples TRBV3-1 to TRBJ1-2, and possibly TRBD1, on 6 matching bases. The TCR sequence derives from a male donor with ankylosing spondylitis. The sequencing sample was made of blood, either unsorted or a sorted T cell fraction (not recorded which). The bases are TGTGCCAGCAGCCAAGATGGGGGGGCCTATGGCTACACCTTC. It codes for CASSQDGGAYGYTF.